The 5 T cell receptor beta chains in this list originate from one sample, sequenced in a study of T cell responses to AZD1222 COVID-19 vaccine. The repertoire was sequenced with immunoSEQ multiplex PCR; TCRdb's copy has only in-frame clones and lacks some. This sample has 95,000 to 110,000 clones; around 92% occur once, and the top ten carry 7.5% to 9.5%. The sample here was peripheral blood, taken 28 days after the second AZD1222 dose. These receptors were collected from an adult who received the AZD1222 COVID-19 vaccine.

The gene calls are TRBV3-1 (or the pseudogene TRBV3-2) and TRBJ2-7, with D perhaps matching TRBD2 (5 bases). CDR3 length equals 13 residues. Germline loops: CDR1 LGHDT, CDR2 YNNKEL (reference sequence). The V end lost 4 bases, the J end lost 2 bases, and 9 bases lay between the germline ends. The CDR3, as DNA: TGTGCCAGCAGCCCCGGGATTACCTACGAGCAGTACTTC. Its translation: CASSPGITYEQYF.

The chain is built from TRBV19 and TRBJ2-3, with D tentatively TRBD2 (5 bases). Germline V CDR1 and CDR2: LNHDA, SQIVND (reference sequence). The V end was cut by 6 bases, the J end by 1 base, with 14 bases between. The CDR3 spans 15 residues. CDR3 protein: CASRETTTGTDTQYF. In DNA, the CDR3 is TGTGCCAGTAGAGAGACTACGACCGGCACAGATACGCAGTATTTT.

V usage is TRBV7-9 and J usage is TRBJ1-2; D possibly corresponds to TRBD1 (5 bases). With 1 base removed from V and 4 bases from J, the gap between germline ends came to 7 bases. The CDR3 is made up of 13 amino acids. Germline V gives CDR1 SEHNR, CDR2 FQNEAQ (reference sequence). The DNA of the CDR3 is TGTGCCAGCAGCTTAGAAGGGGTCTATGGCTACACCTTC. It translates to CASSLEGVYGYTF. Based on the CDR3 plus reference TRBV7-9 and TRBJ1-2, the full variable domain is DTGVSQNPRHKITKRGQNVTFRCDPISEHNRLYWYRQTLGQGPEFLTYFQNEAQLEKSRLLSDRFSAERPKGSFSTLEIQRTEQGDSAMYLCASSLEGVYGYTFGSGTRLTVV.

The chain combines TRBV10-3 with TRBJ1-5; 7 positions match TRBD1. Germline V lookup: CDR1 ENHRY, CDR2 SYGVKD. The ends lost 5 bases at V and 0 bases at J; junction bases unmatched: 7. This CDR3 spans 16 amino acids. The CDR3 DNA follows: TGTGCCATCAGTACAGACAGGGAGTATAGCAATCAGCCCCAGCATTTT. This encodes CAISTDREYSNQPQHF.

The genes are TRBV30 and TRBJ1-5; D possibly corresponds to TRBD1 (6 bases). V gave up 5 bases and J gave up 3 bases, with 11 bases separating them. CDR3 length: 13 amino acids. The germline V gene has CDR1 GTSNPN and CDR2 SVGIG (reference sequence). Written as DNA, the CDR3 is TGTGCCTGGGGTGGACAGAACAATCAGCCCCAGCATTTT. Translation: CAWGGQNNQPQHF.